This T cell receptor (beta chain) emerged from a study of PD-L1 blockade in urothelial cancer. The overall study: Prior exposure to chemotherapy in patients amounted to 0 to 3 regimens received. Reported median T cell count for blood samples was around 150,000.

Broader study findings: Durable-benefit patients showed greater tumor-associated blood clone expansion at 3 weeks.

The time point was: peripheral blood 6 weeks after treatment start. Locally advanced or metastatic urothelial carcinoma was diagnosed in the patients. Sequencing used immunoSEQ multiplex PCR; TCRdb keeps in-frame clones, though not all of them. Here the sample spans roughly 100,000 clones, approximately 82% being singletons. In the case of this clone: Its cognate antigen is unknown.

The source of this sequence is a man between 65 and 80 years old with urothelial cancer. The sample was PBMCs, taken around atezolizumab (anti-PD-L1) treatment.

The CDR3 sequence is CASSRGGNQPQHF. In nucleotides, the CDR3 is TGTGCCAGTAGTAGGGGGGGAAATCAGCCCCAGCATTTT. The V and J genes are TRBV19 and TRBJ1-5; D is perhaps TRBD1 (5 bases). This CDR3 region has 13 residues. Germline V gene lookup returns CDR1 LNHDA and CDR2 SQIVND (reference sequence). The V gene lost 4 bases and the J gene lost 4 bases, with 8 bases spanning the gap.